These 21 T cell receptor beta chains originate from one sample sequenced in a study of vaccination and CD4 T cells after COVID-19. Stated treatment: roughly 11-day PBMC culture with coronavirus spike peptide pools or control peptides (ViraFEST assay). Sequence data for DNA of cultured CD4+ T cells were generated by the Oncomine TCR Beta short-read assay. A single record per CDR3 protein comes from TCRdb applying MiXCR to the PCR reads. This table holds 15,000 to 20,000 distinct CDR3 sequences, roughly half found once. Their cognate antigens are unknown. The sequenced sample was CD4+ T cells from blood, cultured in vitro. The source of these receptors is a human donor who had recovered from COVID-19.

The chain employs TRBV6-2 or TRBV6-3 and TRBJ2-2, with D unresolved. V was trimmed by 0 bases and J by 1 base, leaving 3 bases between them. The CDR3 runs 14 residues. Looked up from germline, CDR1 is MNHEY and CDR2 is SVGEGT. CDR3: CASSYSQNTGELFF. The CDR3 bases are TGTGCCAGCAGTTACTCCCAGAACACCGGGGAGCTGTTTTTT.

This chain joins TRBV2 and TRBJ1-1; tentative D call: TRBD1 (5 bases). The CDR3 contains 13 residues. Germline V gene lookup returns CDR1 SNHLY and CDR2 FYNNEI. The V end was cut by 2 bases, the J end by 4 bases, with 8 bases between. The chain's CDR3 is CASSEQGGTEAFF. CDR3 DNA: TGTGCCAGCAGTGAACAGGGTGGCACTGAAGCTTTCTTT.

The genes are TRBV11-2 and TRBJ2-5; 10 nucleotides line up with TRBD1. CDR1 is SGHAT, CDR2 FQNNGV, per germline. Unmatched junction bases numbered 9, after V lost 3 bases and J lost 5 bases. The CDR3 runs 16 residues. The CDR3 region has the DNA TGTGCCAGCAGCTTCCAGACAGGGGGCCGTGTGGAGACCCAGTACTTC. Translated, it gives CASSFQTGGRVETQYF.

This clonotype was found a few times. The DNA of the CDR3 is TGTGCCAGCAGCTCCGGACAGGGGGAAGGTGGCTACACCTTC. This sequence encodes CASSSGQGEGGYTF. V and J are TRBV7-3 and TRBJ1-2; 10 bases align to TRBD1. CDR3 size: 14 residues. The ends lost 4 bases at V and 7 bases at J; junction bases unmatched: 6. Germline values: CDR1 SGHTA, CDR2 FQGTGA.

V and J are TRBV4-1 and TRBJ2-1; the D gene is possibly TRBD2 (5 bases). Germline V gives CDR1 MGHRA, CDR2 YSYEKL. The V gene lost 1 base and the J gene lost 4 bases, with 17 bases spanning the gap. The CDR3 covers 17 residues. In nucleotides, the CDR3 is TGCGCCAGCAGCCAAGGGGCTAGCAAGGGTCTATACAATGAGCAGTTCTTC. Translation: CASSQGASKGLYNEQFF.

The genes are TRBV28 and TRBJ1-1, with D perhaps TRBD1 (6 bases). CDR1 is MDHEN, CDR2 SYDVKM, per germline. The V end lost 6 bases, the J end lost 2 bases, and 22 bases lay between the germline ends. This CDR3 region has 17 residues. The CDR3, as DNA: TGTGCCAGCAGACCTGCAGGGACAACTAGGTCAAACACTGAAGCTTTCTTT. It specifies CASRPAGTTRSNTEAFF.

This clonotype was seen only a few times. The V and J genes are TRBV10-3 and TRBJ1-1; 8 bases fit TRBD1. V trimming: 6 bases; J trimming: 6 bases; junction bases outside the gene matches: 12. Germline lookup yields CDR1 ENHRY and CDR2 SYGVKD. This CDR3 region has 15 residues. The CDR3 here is CAIRDRVVGSAEAFF. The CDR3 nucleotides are TGTGCCATCAGGGACAGGGTGGTCGGGTCGGCTGAAGCTTTCTTT.

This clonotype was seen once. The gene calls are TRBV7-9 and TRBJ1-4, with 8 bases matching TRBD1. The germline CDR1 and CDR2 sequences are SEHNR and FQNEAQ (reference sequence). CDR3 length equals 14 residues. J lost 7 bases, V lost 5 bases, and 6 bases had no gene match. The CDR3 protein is CASSTHRGGEKLFF. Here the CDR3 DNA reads TGTGCCAGCAGCACCCACAGGGGGGGTGAAAAACTGTTTTTT.

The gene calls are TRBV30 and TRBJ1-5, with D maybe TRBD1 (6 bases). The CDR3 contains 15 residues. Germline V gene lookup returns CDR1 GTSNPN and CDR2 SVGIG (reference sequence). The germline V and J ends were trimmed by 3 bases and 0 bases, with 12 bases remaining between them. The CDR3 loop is CAWRDKGGSNQPQHF. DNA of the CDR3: TGTGCCTGGAGGGACAAAGGGGGTAGCAATCAGCCCCAGCATTTT.

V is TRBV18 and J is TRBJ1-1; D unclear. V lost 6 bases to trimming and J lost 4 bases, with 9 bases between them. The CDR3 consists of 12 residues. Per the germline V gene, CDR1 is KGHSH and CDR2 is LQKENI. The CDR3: CASSPSSTEAFF. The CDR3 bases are TGTGCCAGCTCGCCATCGAGCACTGAAGCTTTCTTT.

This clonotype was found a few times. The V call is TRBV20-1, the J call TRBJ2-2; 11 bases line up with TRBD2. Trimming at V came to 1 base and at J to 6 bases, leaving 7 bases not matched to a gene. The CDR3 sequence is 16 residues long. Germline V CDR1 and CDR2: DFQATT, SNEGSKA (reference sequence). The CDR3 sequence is CSARGTSGSFAGELFF. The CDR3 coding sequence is TGCAGTGCTAGAGGTACTAGCGGGAGTTTCGCCGGGGAGCTGTTTTTT.

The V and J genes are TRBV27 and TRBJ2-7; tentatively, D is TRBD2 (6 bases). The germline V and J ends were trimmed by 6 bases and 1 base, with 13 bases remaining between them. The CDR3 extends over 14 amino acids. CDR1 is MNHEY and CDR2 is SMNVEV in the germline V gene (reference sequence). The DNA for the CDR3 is TGTGCCAGCAGGGGAGGAGGGACGTCCTACGAGCAGTACTTC. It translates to CASRGGGTSYEQYF.

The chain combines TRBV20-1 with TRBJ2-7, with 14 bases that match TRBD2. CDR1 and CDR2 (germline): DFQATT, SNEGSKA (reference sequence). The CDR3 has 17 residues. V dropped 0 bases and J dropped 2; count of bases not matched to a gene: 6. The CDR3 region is CSARDLGLAGVTYEQYF. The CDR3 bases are TGCAGTGCTAGAGACTTGGGACTAGCGGGAGTTACCTACGAGCAGTACTTC.

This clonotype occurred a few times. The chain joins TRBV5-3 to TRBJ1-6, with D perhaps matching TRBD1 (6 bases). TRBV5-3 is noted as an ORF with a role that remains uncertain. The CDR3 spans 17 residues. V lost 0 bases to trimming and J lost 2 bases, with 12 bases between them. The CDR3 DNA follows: TGTGCCAGAAGCTTGGTGGCCGACAGGCCCTATAATTCACCCCTCCACTTT. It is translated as CARSLVADRPYNSPLHF.

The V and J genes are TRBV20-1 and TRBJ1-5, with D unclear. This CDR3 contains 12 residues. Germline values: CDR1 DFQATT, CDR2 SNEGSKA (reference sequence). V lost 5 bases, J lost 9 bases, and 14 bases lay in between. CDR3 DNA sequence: TGCAGTGCTCCCGGACCCGGTGGGCCCCAGCATTTT. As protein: CSAPGPGGPQHF.

CDR3 loop: CSARETGNYGYTF. The CDR3 region has the DNA TGCAGTGCTAGAGAGACAGGGAACTATGGCTACACCTTC. The gene calls are TRBV20-1 and TRBJ1-2; TRBD1 matches 7 bases. This CDR3 is 13 amino acids long. CDR1 is DFQATT, CDR2 SNEGSKA, per germline (reference sequence). The V segment lost 0 bases and the J segment 2 bases; nucleotides outside the gene matches: 0.

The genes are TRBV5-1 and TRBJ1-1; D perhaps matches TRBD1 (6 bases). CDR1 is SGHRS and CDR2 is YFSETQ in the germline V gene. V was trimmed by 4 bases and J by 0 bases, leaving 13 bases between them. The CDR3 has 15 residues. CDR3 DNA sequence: TGCGCCAGCAGCAACGGACAGACTATGAACACTGAAGCTTTCTTT. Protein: CASSNGQTMNTEAFF.

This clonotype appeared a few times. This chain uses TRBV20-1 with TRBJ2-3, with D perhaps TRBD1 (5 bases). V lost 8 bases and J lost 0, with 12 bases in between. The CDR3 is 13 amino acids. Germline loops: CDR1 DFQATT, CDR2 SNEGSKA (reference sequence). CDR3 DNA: TGCAGTCCATGGGGCGGCAGCACAGATACGCAGTATTTT. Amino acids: CSPWGGSTDTQYF.

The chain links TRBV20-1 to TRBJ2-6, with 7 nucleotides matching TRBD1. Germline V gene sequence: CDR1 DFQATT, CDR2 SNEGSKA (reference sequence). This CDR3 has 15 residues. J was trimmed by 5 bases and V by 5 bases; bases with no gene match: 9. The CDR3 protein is CSAVDRARRANVLTF. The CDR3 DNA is TGCAGTGCTGTAGACAGGGCCCGGAGGGCCAACGTCCTGACTTTC.

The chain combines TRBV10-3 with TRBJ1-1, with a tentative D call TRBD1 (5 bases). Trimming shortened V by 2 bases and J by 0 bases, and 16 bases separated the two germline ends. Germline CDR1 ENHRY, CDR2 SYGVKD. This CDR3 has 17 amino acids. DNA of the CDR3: TGTGCCATCAGTGAGGATCTGGGGGGACCCATGAACACTGAAGCTTTCTTT. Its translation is CAISEDLGGPMNTEAFF.

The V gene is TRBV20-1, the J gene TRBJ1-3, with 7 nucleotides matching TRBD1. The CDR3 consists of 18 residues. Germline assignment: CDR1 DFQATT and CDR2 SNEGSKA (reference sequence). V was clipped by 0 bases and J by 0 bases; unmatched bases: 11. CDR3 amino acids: CSARDRGTVGLSGNTIYF. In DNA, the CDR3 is TGCAGTGCTAGAGATCGTGGGACAGTTGGGCTCTCTGGAAACACCATATATTTT.